One sample yielded the 4 T cell receptor beta chains listed below, sequenced in a study of blood T cell repertoires in COVID-19 (dated by TCRdb to 2018 to 2021). Preparation of the library involved the immunoSEQ multiplex PCR assay. As stored in TCRdb, this immuneACCESS dataset retains in-frame rearrangements with V and J assigned. A fraction of the clones does not appear; measured against another copy, unresolved V genes explain less than half of the discrepancy, and the remainder lacks a known reason. For this sample the table gives about 22,000 clones, of which roughly 80% were detected only once. 48% of the sample is held by the ten biggest clonotypes. Input material: peripheral blood. All receptors come from a man in his sixties or seventies with acute or convalescent COVID-19.

The chain combines TRBV5-5 with TRBJ2-3, with a possible D match to TRBD1 (6 bases). The germline gives CDR1 SGHKS, CDR2 YYEKEE (reference sequence). The CDR3 length is 14 residues. Trimming took off 2 bases at V and 4 bases at J, with 11 bases between the two ends. DNA of the CDR3: TGTGCCAGCAGCTTAGTCAGGGGATCAGATACGCAGTATTTT. Encoded protein: CASSLVRGSDTQYF.

This chain uses TRBV5-1 with TRBJ2-7, with 8 bases fitting TRBD1. The CDR3 extends over 15 amino acids. Germline lookup yields CDR1 SGHRS and CDR2 YFSETQ. Unmatched junction bases numbered 5, after V lost 0 bases and J lost 3 bases. Here the CDR3 reads CASSLGGDRGYEQYF. CDR3 bases: TGCGCCAGCAGCTTGGGCGGCGACAGGGGCTACGAGCAGTACTTC.

This chain joins TRBV28 and TRBJ2-2; 14 bases are shared with TRBD2. Per germline, CDR1 MDHEN and CDR2 SYDVKM. The CDR3 totals 15 residues. V lost 5 bases to trimming and J lost 6 bases; unmatched junction nucleotides: 2. The CDR3 region has the DNA TGTGCCAGCAGTCCGGGACTAGCGGGAGCCGGGGAGCTGTTTTTT. Protein product: CASSPGLAGAGELFF.

The V gene is TRBV9, the J gene TRBJ1-4; D is possibly TRBD1 (5 bases). Trimming stripped 4 bases from V and 8 bases from J, with 21 bases between. Germline CDR1 reads SGDLS; CDR2 reads YYNGEE. The CDR3 totals 16 residues. DNA for the CDR3: TGTGCCAGCAGCCCCGGGGGGGGAGGAGGTTGGGAAAAACTGTTTTTT. Residues: CASSPGGGGGWEKLFF. Full variable domain (outside the CDR3, taken from reference TRBV9 and TRBJ1-4): DSGVTQTPKHLITATGQRVTLRCSPRSGDLSVYWYQQSLDQGLQFLIQYYNGEERAKGNILERFSAQQFPDLHSELNLSSLELGDSALYFCASSPGGGGGWEKLFFGSGTQLSVL.